This TCR beta chain came from a study of T cell responses to AZD1222 COVID-19 vaccine. Using immunoSEQ multiplex PCR, the repertoire was profiled, and TCRdb retains in-frame clones only, with some absent. Here the sample spans over 45,000 clones, approximately 90% being singletons. Details on this clone: The antigen is unknown.

Study-wide findings and caveats: Recipients of two AZD1222 doses showed rising Spike-specific TCR breadth and depth. In a largely white British group with more females than males, clonal diversity was possibly underestimated. Of the AZD1222 recipients, only five or six were seropositive at baseline.

The sequence was obtained from an adult who received the AZD1222 COVID-19 vaccine. The sample consisted of peripheral blood, taken 28 days after the second AZD1222 dose.

Here the CDR3 reads CASRPTGANTEAFF. CDR3 sequence (DNA): TGTGCCAGCAGGCCGACAGGGGCGAACACTGAAGCTTTCTTT. V usage is TRBV6-5 and J usage is TRBJ1-1, with 8 bases aligning to TRBD1. The CDR3 covers 14 residues. CDR1 is MNHEY, CDR2 SVGAGI, per germline. V shed 6 bases, J shed 1 base, and the junction held 4 bases outside the gene matches.